Each of the 21 T cell receptor beta chains below was sequenced from the same sample in a study of OX40 agonist ivuxolimab in advanced cancers. Here immunoSEQ multiplex PCR was the method, and the copy in TCRdb shows in-frame clones only, minus some. The table lists 59,000 or so clones, about 89% of them singletons. Here the sequenced sample was CD4+ or CD8+ T cells sorted from blood, taken in a trial of the OX40 agonist ivuxolimab. The receptors were gathered from an adult with an advanced solid tumor such as melanoma, head and neck, liver or kidney cancer.

The chain is built from TRBV4-3 and TRBJ2-3; TRBD1 is a possible D gene (5 bases). Per the germline V gene, CDR1 is LGHNA and CDR2 is YSLEER. This CDR3 region has 12 residues. Between the trimmed V and J ends, which lost 4 bases and 8 bases, there was a span of 10 bases. For the CDR3, the DNA is TGCGCCAGCAGCCTCCCTCAGGGTACGCAGTATTTT. It is translated as CASSLPQGTQYF.

This chain joins TRBV12-5 and TRBJ1-5; D is uncertain. The germline V gene has CDR1 LGHNT and CDR2 FRNRAP. V dropped 5 bases and J dropped 0 bases, with 14 bases sitting between them. The CDR3 has 16 amino acids. The DNA of the CDR3 is TGTGCTAGTGGTATCGACGGTGACTATAGCAATCAGCCCCAGCATTTT. Amino acids: CASGIDGDYSNQPQHF.

Concerning this clone itself: In this CDR3 the conserved last residue, phenylalanine or tryptophan, is missing, so a read error is likely. The limits of the CDR3 on the DNA are not certain, so only TCRdb's listed CDR3 is given. The chain carries TRBV12-5 and TRBJ1-3. The CDR3 region is 14 residues in length, termini included. CDR1 LGHNT and CDR2 FRNRAP come from the germline V gene. The CDR3 loop reads CASGAHPSSNTVYL.

The J gene is TRBJ2-6, the V gene TRBV5-6; unclear D gene. Germline CDR1 reads SGHDT; CDR2 reads YYEEEE. CDR3 size: 15 residues. V was shortened by 2 bases and J by 2 bases, with 8 bases between the two germline ends. CDR3 nucleotides: TGTGCCAGCAGCTTTGGGGTAGCTGGGGCCAACGTCCTGACTTTC. Residues: CASSFGVAGANVLTF.

The chain carries TRBV4-2 and TRBJ1-1, with D unresolved. Germline CDR1 LGHNA, CDR2 YNFKEQ. Trimming shortened V by 1 base and J by 6 bases, and 15 bases separated the two germline ends. CDR3 length equals 15 residues. CDR3: CASSQVRTVEAEAFF. CDR3 DNA sequence: TGTGCCAGCAGCCAAGTTAGAACGGTTGAGGCTGAAGCTTTCTTT.

The rearrangement joins TRBV18 to TRBJ2-7; maybe TRBD2 (6 bases). The ends were cut back, 3 bases at V and 3 bases at J, with 15 bases in the middle. Looked up from germline, CDR1 is KGHSH and CDR2 is LQKENI. The CDR3 has 15 residues. Written as DNA, the CDR3 is TGTGCCAGCTCACCTACCGGGACTTACGGCTACGAGCAGTACTTC. This translates into CASSPTGTYGYEQYF. Filled out from reference TRBV18 and TRBJ2-7, the complete variable domain reads NAGVMQNPRHLVRRRGQEARLRCSPMKGHSHVYWYRQLPEEGLKFMVYLQKENIIDESGMPKERFSAEFPKEGPSILRIQQVVRGDSAAYFCASSPTGTYGYEQYFGPGTRLTVT.

The V and J genes are TRBV5-1 and TRBJ1-1; no definite D call. The CDR3 contains 18 residues. V lost 4 bases and J 0 bases, leaving 22 bases between the germline ends. Germline V lookup: CDR1 SGHRS, CDR2 YFSETQ. CDR3 sequence (DNA): TGCGCCAGCAGCCGTTCAAGCGTCCCCAACGGTCTGAACACTGAAGCTTTCTTT. Its protein product is CASSRSSVPNGLNTEAFF.

This chain uses TRBV29-1 with TRBJ1-2; maybe TRBD1 (5 bases). CDR1 and CDR2 (germline): SQVTM, ANQGSEA. V dropped 4 bases and J dropped 6 bases, with 9 bases sitting between them. The CDR3 is 11 amino acids. CDR3 region: CSVVRVHGYTF. The CDR3 bases are TGCAGCGTTGTCAGGGTCCATGGCTACACCTTC.

This sequence joins TRBV2 and TRBJ1-1; no clear D. Trimming shortened V by 0 bases and J by 8 bases, and 7 bases separated the two germline ends. Germline values: CDR1 SNHLY, CDR2 FYNNEI. There are 12 residues in the CDR3. In nucleotides, the CDR3 is TGTGCCAGCAGTGAAGCGCACGGGGAAGCTTTCTTT. Amino acids: CASSEAHGEAFF.

This chain uses TRBV7-6 with TRBJ2-2; 11 bases match TRBD2. Trimming removed 1 base from V and 6 bases from J; junction bases left unmatched: 4. This CDR3 spans 16 amino acids. The germline V gene has CDR1 SGHVS and CDR2 FNYEAQ. As DNA, the CDR3 is TGTGCCAGCAGCTTAGTAGCGGGGGGGCTCGCCGGGGAGCTGTTTTTT. It codes for CASSLVAGGLAGELFF.

The chain recombines TRBV30 with TRBJ2-5, with 11 bases that match TRBD2. Unmatched junction bases numbered 9, after V lost 0 bases and J lost 0 bases. CDR3 length equals 18 residues. The V gene's germline CDR1 is GTSNPN and CDR2 SVGIG (reference sequence). In DNA form, the CDR3 reads TGTGCCTGGAGTGTCCCGGGACTAGCGGTACTGTACCAAGAGACCCAGTACTTC. Translation gives CAWSVPGLAVLYQETQYF.

In its sample, this clone ranks as medium-sized (0.01 to 0.1%). This chain connects TRBV2 to TRBJ2-7, with TRBD1 as a possible D gene (6 bases). Germline V CDR1 and CDR2: SNHLY, FYNNEI. V dropped 4 bases and J dropped 7 bases, with 14 bases sitting between them. The CDR3 is 13 residues long. Written as DNA, the CDR3 is TGTGCCAGCAGTGCTGGGACACTAATTGAGCAGTACTTC. It translates to CASSAGTLIEQYF.

The V and J genes are TRBV2 and TRBJ2-5; D gene ambiguous. CDR1 is SNHLY and CDR2 is FYNNEI in the germline V gene. V was trimmed by 11 bases and J by 0 bases, leaving 10 bases between them. The length of the CDR3 is 12 residues. The CDR3 protein is CAGGPNQETQYF. DNA for the CDR3: TGTGCCGGTGGACCCAACCAAGAGACCCAGTACTTC.

The chain couples TRBV5-4 to TRBJ2-1; D perhaps matches TRBD2 (5 bases). The CDR3 runs 14 residues. Germline V gene sequence: CDR1 SGHNT, CDR2 YYREEE (reference sequence). The germline V and J ends were trimmed by 2 bases and 8 bases, with 14 bases remaining between them. Here the CDR3 DNA reads TGTGCCAGCAGCTTTGACTACGCCCGGGATGAGCAGTTCTTC. The encoded protein is CASSFDYARDEQFF. The variable domain in full, completed from reference TRBV5-4 and TRBJ2-1, reads ETGVTQSPTHLIKTRGQQVTLRCSSQSGHNTVSWYQQALGQGPQFIFQYYREEENGRGNFPPRFSGLQFPNYSSELNVNALELDDSALYLCASSFDYARDEQFFGPGTRLTVL.

The chain has TRBV30 and TRBJ1-3; 10 bases agree with TRBD1. CDR1 is GTSNPN, CDR2 SVGIG, per germline (reference sequence). There are 17 residues in the CDR3. The V gene end was trimmed by 2 bases and the J gene end by 4 bases; junction bases not matched to a gene: 11. The CDR3 is CAWSIPRDRGPGNTIYF. CDR3 in DNA: TGTGCCTGGAGTATCCCCCGTGACAGGGGGCCAGGAAACACCATATATTTT.

V gene TRBV5-1 combines with J gene TRBJ2-5; the D gene is possibly TRBD1 (5 bases). V was pared by 3 bases and J by 1 base, with 10 bases between. This CDR3 has 14 residues. The germline CDR1 and CDR2 sequences are SGHRS and YFSETQ. CDR3 nucleotide sequence: TGCGCCAGCAGCTCCCAGGGTGTCCAAGAGACCCAGTACTTC. Residues: CASSSQGVQETQYF.

This chain connects TRBV5-5 to TRBJ2-1; 9 bases are shared with TRBD2. The CDR3 runs to 16 residues. Germline CDR1 and CDR2: SGHKS and YYEKEE (reference sequence). J lost 2 bases, V lost 5 bases, and 8 bases had no gene match. CDR3 in DNA: TGTGCCAGCAGTTCACTTAGCGGGGGCGCCTACAATGAGCAGTTCTTC. Translation: CASSSLSGGAYNEQFF. The whole variable domain, filled in from reference TRBV5-5 and TRBJ2-1, reads DAGVTQSPTHLIKTRGQQVTLRCSPISGHKSVSWYQQVLGQGPQFIFQYYEKEERGRGNFPDRFSARQFPNYSSELNVNALLLGDSALYLCASSSLSGGAYNEQFFGPGTRLTVL.

This clone was seen more than once but under ten times. The chain couples TRBV11-2 to TRBJ2-4; a weak D match, TRBD2 (5 bases). The CDR3 consists of 14 residues. V gave up 5 bases and J gave up 4 bases, with 12 bases separating them. Germline CDR1 is SGHAT and CDR2 is FQNNGV. For the CDR3, the DNA is TGTGCCAGCAGCCCCCTAACGGGGAAAAACATTCAGTACTTC. Translation: CASSPLTGKNIQYF.

The chain employs TRBV6-5 and TRBJ2-3; D might be TRBD1 (5 bases). Trimming left V 3 bases short and J 0 bases short, with 13 bases between. In germline, CDR1 is MNHEY, CDR2 SVGAGI. This CDR3 is 16 amino acids long. In nucleotides, the CDR3 is TGTGCCAGCAGTTATGACAGCTACCCTAGCACAGATACGCAGTATTTT. This gives the protein CASSYDSYPSTDTQYF.

This clone was counted a few times. This chain joins TRBV4-3 and TRBJ2-2; 9 positions agree with TRBD1. CDR1 LGHNA and CDR2 YSLEER come from the germline V gene. V shed 1 base and J 6 bases; nucleotides not matched to a gene: 9. This CDR3 contains 17 residues. In nucleotides, the CDR3 is TGCGCCAGCAGCCAAGGATTCCGGGACAGGGAGGCCGGGGAGCTGTTTTTT. As protein: CASSQGFRDREAGELFF.

This chain joins TRBV28 and TRBJ2-1; TRBD2 agrees at 9 bases. In germline, CDR1 is MDHEN, CDR2 SYDVKM. CDR3 length: 13 amino acids. The V and J ends lost 6 bases and 5 bases, in that order; junction bases with no gene match: 2. CDR3 nucleotides: TGTGCCAGCAGAGCGGGAGGTCACAATGAGCAGTTCTTC. Protein: CASRAGGHNEQFF. Drawing the rest from reference TRBV28 and TRBJ2-1, the complete variable domain is DVKVTQSSRYLVKRTGEKVFLECVQDMDHENMFWYRQDPGLGLRLIYFSYDVKMKEKGDIPEGYSVSREKKERFSLILESASTNQTSMYLCASRAGGHNEQFFGPGTRLTVL.